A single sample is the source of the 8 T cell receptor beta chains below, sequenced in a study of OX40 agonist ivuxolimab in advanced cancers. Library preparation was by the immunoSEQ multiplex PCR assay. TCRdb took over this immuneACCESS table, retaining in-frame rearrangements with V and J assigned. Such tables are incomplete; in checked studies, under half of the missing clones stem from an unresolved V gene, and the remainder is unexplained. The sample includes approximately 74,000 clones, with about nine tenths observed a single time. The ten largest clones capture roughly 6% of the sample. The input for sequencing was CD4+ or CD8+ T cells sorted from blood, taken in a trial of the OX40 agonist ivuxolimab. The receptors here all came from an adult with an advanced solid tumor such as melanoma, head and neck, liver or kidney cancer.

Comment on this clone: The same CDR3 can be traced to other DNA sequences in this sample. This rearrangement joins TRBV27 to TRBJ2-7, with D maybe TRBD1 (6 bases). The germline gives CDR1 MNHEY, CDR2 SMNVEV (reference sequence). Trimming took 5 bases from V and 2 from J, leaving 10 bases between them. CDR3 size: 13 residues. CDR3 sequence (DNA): TGTGCCAGCAGTCCAGGACAGACCTACGAGCAGTACTTC. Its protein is CASSPGQTYEQYF.

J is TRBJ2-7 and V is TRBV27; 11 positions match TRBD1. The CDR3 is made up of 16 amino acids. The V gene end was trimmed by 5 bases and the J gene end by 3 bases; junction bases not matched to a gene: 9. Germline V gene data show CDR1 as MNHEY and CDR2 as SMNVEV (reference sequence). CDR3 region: CASSPGTGGPLYEQYF. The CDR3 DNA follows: TGTGCCAGCAGTCCCGGGACAGGGGGTCCCCTCTACGAGCAGTACTTC.

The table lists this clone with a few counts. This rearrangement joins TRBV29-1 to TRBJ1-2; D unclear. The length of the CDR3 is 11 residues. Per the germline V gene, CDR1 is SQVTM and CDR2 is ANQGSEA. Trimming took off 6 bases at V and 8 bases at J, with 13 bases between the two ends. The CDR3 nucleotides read TGCAGCGTCCTAAGAGGACCCGGCTACACCTTC. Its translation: CSVLRGPGYTF.

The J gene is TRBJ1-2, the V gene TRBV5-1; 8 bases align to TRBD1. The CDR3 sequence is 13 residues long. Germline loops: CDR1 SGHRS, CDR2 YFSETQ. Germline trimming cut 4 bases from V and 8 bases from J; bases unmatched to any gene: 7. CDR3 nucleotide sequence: TGCGCCAGCAGCGCTGGACAGGGAAGGGGCTACACCTTC. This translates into CASSAGQGRGYTF.

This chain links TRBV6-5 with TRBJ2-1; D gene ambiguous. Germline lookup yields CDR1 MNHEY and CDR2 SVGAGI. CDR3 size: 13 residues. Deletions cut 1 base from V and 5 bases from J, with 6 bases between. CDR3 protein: CASSYYGNNEQFF. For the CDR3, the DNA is TGTGCCAGCAGTTACTACGGAAACAATGAGCAGTTCTTC.

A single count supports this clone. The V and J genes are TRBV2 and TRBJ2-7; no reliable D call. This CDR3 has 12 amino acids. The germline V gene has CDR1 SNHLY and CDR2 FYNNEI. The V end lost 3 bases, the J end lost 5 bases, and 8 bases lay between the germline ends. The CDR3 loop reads CASSDPFDEQYF. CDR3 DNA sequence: TGTGCCAGCAGTGATCCATTCGACGAGCAGTACTTC.

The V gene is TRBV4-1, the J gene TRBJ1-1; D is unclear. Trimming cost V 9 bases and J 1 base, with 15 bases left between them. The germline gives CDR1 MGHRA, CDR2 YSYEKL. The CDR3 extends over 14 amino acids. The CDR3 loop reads CASQAGVANTEAFF. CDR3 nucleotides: TGCGCCAGTCAAGCCGGGGTTGCGAACACTGAAGCTTTCTTT.

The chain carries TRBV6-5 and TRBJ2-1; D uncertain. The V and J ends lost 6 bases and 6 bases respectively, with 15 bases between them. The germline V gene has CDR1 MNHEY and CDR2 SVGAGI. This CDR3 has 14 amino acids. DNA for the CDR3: TGTGCCAGCAGCTACCTCGGGCAACTCAATGAGCAGTTCTTC. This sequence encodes CASSYLGQLNEQFF.